Below, 24 T cell receptor beta chains from the same sample are listed, as sequenced in a study of blood T cell repertoires in COVID-19. Using immunoSEQ multiplex PCR, the repertoire was profiled, and TCRdb retains in-frame clones only, with some absent. Of around 50,000 clones in the sample, 90% were seen once. Source material: peripheral blood. The receptor set was obtained from a man in his sixties with acute or convalescent COVID-19.

V usage is TRBV5-1 and J usage is TRBJ1-4; D is undetermined. Trimming removed 0 bases at V and 3 bases at J, with 6 bases between. From germline, CDR1 is SGHRS and CDR2 YFSETQ. The CDR3 runs to 14 residues. The CDR3 reads CASSLGGANEKLFF. The CDR3 DNA follows: TGCGCCAGCAGCTTGGGGGGAGCTAATGAAAAACTGTTTTTT.

The J gene is TRBJ2-1, the V gene TRBV27; a weak D match, TRBD2 (5 bases). The CDR3 runs 12 residues. V was shortened by 3 bases and J by 9 bases, with 9 bases between the two germline ends. From germline, CDR1 is MNHEY and CDR2 SMNVEV (reference sequence). The CDR3 is CASSFGGTEQFF. The CDR3 DNA follows: TGTGCCAGCAGTTTTGGAGGAACTGAGCAGTTCTTC.

The chain carries TRBV5-5 and TRBJ2-7, with TRBD2 as a possible D gene (6 bases). Germline V lookup: CDR1 SGHKS, CDR2 YYEKEE (reference sequence). The CDR3 totals 17 residues. Trimming left V 0 bases short and J 0 bases short, with 16 bases between. CDR3: CASSLGGGALSSYEQYF. Here the CDR3 DNA reads TGTGCCAGCAGCTTGGGGGGCGGGGCACTCAGCTCCTACGAGCAGTACTTC.

The chain uses TRBV4-1 and TRBJ2-1; 11 bases line up with TRBD2. The V gene end was trimmed by 0 bases and the J gene end by 7 bases; junction bases not matched to a gene: 14. This CDR3 is built from 19 residues. Germline CDR1 and CDR2: MGHRA and YSYEKL. The chain's CDR3 is CASSQDGDFSGRARNEQFF. Here the CDR3 DNA reads TGCGCCAGCAGCCAAGATGGGGATTTTAGCGGGAGGGCCAGGAATGAGCAGTTCTTC.

The CDR3 protein is CASTLSVGSADEQFF. As DNA, the CDR3 is TGTGCCAGCACCCTTAGCGTGGGGAGCGCAGATGAGCAGTTCTTC. This chain links TRBV6-5 with TRBJ2-1, with a weak D call TRBD2 (5 bases). The CDR3 is made up of 15 amino acids. Germline assignment: CDR1 MNHEY and CDR2 SVGAGI. V was clipped by 7 bases and J by 8 bases, with 21 bases between them.

This clone was seen only a few times. The genes are TRBV2 and TRBJ1-6; maybe TRBD1 (6 bases). The V end was cut by 5 bases, the J end by 7 bases, with 33 bases between. Per the germline V gene, CDR1 is SNHLY and CDR2 is FYNNEI. The length of the CDR3 is 21 residues. The CDR3 spells CASSTPRRVQGPGPLNSPLHF. The CDR3 nucleotides read TGTGCCAGCAGTACCCCCCGCCGCGTACAGGGACCTGGGCCTTTGAATTCACCCCTCCACTTT.

This clone was observed a few times. The chain combines TRBV15 with TRBJ1-2, with D hard to call. The CDR3 covers 15 residues. Germline V gives CDR1 LNHNV, CDR2 YYDKDF (reference sequence). Trimming removed 0 bases at V and 0 bases at J, with 8 bases between. DNA of the CDR3: TGTGCCACCAGCAGAGAAGGCCTAGCTAACTATGGCTACACCTTC. It encodes CATSREGLANYGYTF. Variable domain in full (rest from reference TRBV15 and TRBJ1-2): DAMVIQNPRYQVTQFGKPVTLSCSQTLNHNVMYWYQQKSSQAPKLLFHYYDKDFNNEADTPDNFQSRRPNTSFCFLDIRSPGLGDTAMYLCATSREGLANYGYTFGSGTRLTVV.

The chain joins TRBV6-2 or TRBV6-3 to TRBJ2-5; unclear D gene. Germline CDR1 reads MNHEY; CDR2 reads SVGEGT. V was pared by 5 bases and J by 7 bases, with 17 bases between. The CDR3 covers 14 residues. The CDR3 here is CASSPSLGGGTQYF. CDR3 nucleotides: TGTGCCAGCAGTCCATCTCTAGGTGGCGGGACCCAGTACTTC.

This chain links TRBV5-4 with TRBJ1-4; 8 bases fit TRBD1. Germline CDR1 is SGHNT and CDR2 is YYREEE (reference sequence). CDR3 length: 16 amino acids. The trim removed 3 bases at V and 8 bases at J, leaving 12 bases unmatched. In DNA, the CDR3 is TGTGCCAGCAGCTCCTACCGACAGGGGCAAGCCGAAAAACTGTTTTTT. Translation: CASSSYRQGQAEKLFF.

The chain links TRBV6-5 to TRBJ1-1; 10 bases match TRBD1. This CDR3 comprises 13 residues. The V and J ends lost 7 bases and 4 bases, in that order; junction bases with no gene match: 3. Germline V gene data show CDR1 as MNHEY and CDR2 as SVGAGI. The CDR3 bases are TGTGCCAGCAAGACAGGGGGCTTCACTGAAGCTTTCTTT. This translates into CASKTGGFTEAFF.

The chain combines TRBV6-2 or TRBV6-3 with TRBJ1-5; D may be TRBD1 (6 bases). The CDR3 extends over 15 amino acids. From germline, CDR1 is MNHEY and CDR2 SVGEGT. The V and J ends lost 6 bases and 3 bases respectively, with 15 bases between them. CDR3 in DNA: TGTGCCAGCAGCTCTGACAGGAGAGACAATCAGCCCCAGCATTTT. It codes for CASSSDRRDNQPQHF.

The V and J genes are TRBV5-4 and TRBJ2-1, with 12 bases lining up with TRBD2. Germline CDR1 and CDR2: SGHNT and YYREEE (reference sequence). V gave up 4 bases and J gave up 5 bases; unmatched junction bases: 4. The CDR3 totals 15 residues. The CDR3 coding sequence is TGTGCCAGCAGCCCGAGGACTAGCGGGAACAATGAGCAGTTCTTC. As protein: CASSPRTSGNNEQFF.

The rearrangement joins TRBV11-3 to TRBJ2-7; D remains unclear. The CDR3 extends over 14 amino acids. Trimming shortened V by 1 base and J by 0 bases, and 7 bases separated the two germline ends. Germline loops: CDR1 SGHNT, CDR2 YENEEA. For the CDR3, the DNA is TGTGCCAGCAGCTTAGGTCCGAGCTCCTACGAGCAGTACTTC. Translation gives CASSLGPSSYEQYF.

The chain recombines TRBV4-1 with TRBJ2-1, with TRBD2 matching over 9 bases. This CDR3 comprises 15 residues. After removal of 2 bases from V and 7 bases from J, the junction contained 6 bases not matched to a gene. Germline CDR1 is MGHRA and CDR2 is YSYEKL. The CDR3 DNA follows: TGCGCCAGCAGCCAATATCATACTAGCGGGAATGAGCAGTTCTTC. It codes for CASSQYHTSGNEQFF.

The genes are TRBV11-3 and TRBJ2-3; 10 nucleotides align to TRBD2. Germline CDR1 is SGHNT and CDR2 is YENEEA. CDR3 length equals 17 residues. V shed 8 bases, J shed 4 bases, and the junction held 15 bases outside the gene matches. The chain's CDR3 is CASQLQPSGSGADTQYF. The CDR3 DNA is TGTGCCAGCCAACTACAGCCTAGCGGGAGTGGGGCAGATACGCAGTATTTT.

V usage is TRBV25-1 and J usage is TRBJ2-7; TRBD2 matches at 8 bases. This CDR3 contains 16 residues. V was pared by 7 bases and J by 5 bases, with 16 bases of the junction left unmatched. Germline V gene data show CDR1 as MGHDK and CDR2 as SYGVNS. CDR3 nucleotide sequence: TGTGCCAGCACCTCCTTTGTTGCGGGAGGCCTCGACGAGCAGTACTTC. This codes for CASTSFVAGGLDEQYF.

The chain couples TRBV5-5 to TRBJ2-2, with D perhaps matching TRBD2 (5 bases). CDR3 length: 15 residues. V was cut by 5 bases and J by 5 bases, with 16 bases left in between. Germline loops: CDR1 SGHKS, CDR2 YYEKEE (reference sequence). CDR3 region: CASSSDGGFTGELFF. The CDR3 coding sequence is TGTGCCAGCAGTTCTGACGGAGGCTTTACCGGGGAGCTGTTTTTT. Complete variable domain (other parts from reference TRBV5-5 and TRBJ2-2): DAGVTQSPTHLIKTRGQQVTLRCSPISGHKSVSWYQQVLGQGPQFIFQYYEKEERGRGNFPDRFSARQFPNYSSELNVNALLLGDSALYLCASSSDGGFTGELFFGEGSRLTVL.

The chain has TRBV7-3 and TRBJ2-1, with a tentative D call TRBD1 (5 bases). CDR3 length equals 17 residues. CDR1 is SGHTA, CDR2 FQGTGA, per germline. Trimming stripped 5 bases from V and 2 bases from J, with 19 bases between. The DNA for the CDR3 is TGTGCCAGCAGCCACTTGCAGGGTCCTTCCCCCTACAATGAGCAGTTCTTC. Protein product: CASSHLQGPSPYNEQFF.

This chain connects TRBV28 to TRBJ2-2, with a weak D call TRBD1 (5 bases). Germline V gives CDR1 MDHEN, CDR2 SYDVKM. This CDR3 comprises 14 residues. V was trimmed by 6 bases and J by 3 bases, leaving 11 bases between them. CDR3 coding DNA: TGTGCCAGCAGGGGGCTATGGGACACCGGGGAGCTGTTTTTT. As protein: CASRGLWDTGELFF.

This clone has a handful of counts. The chain uses TRBV29-1 and TRBJ1-2; D possibly corresponds to TRBD1 (5 bases). The CDR3 spans 10 residues. Germline CDR1 and CDR2: SQVTM and ANQGSEA. The V end was cut by 3 bases, the J end by 9 bases, with 8 bases between. CDR3 in amino acids: CSVEQGSYTF. The CDR3 DNA reads as TGCAGCGTTGAGCAGGGTAGCTACACCTTC.

The rearrangement joins TRBV6-4 to TRBJ2-1; maybe TRBD1 (5 bases). The V gene lost 3 bases and the J gene lost 9 bases, with 6 bases spanning the gap. The CDR3 is 11 amino acids. The germline gives CDR1 MRHNA, CDR2 SNTAGT. For the CDR3, the DNA is TGTGCCAGCAGTGAAAGGGGTGAGCAGTTCTTC. Translating gives CASSERGEQFF.

This clone was observed a few times. The chain combines TRBV9 with TRBJ2-3, with D tentatively TRBD2 (5 bases). This CDR3 spans 16 amino acids. V shed 4 bases and J shed 6 bases, with 21 bases lying between them. The germline V gene has CDR1 SGDLS and CDR2 YYNGEE. In nucleotides, the CDR3 is TGTGCCAGCAGCTCCGAGCGGTCGGCAAACGGGGATACGCAGTATTTT. Its translation: CASSSERSANGDTQYF. Supplemented by reference TRBV9 and TRBJ2-3, the full variable domain reads DSGVTQTPKHLITATGQRVTLRCSPRSGDLSVYWYQQSLDQGLQFLIQYYNGEERAKGNILERFSAQQFPDLHSELNLSSLELGDSALYFCASSSERSANGDTQYFGPGTRLTVL.

The genes are TRBV29-1 and TRBJ2-7, with D possibly TRBD1 on 5 matching bases. From germline, CDR1 is SQVTM and CDR2 ANQGSEA. V lost 4 bases and J 2 bases, leaving 15 bases between the germline ends. The CDR3 is 14 residues long. This chain's CDR3 is CSVALGQGTYEQYF. In DNA form, the CDR3 reads TGCAGCGTTGCGCTAGGTCAGGGAACCTACGAGCAGTACTTC.

This clone was counted once. The chain links TRBV5-8 to TRBJ1-3; no reliable D call. The CDR3 runs to 14 residues. V shed 6 bases and J shed 0 bases, with 10 bases lying between them. Germline CDR1 reads SGHTS; CDR2 reads YDEGEE. CDR3 residues: CASILRFSGNTIYF. CDR3 bases: TGTGCCAGCATCCTACGGTTCTCTGGAAACACCATATATTTT.